Listed here are 16 T cell receptor beta chains from one sample, sequenced in a study of shared clonotypes between healthy human individuals (dated by TCRdb to the early 2020s). The library was generated by the immunoSEQ multiplex PCR assay. TCRdb provides this immuneACCESS table in a form limited to in-frame rearrangements. Some clones are lacking; in checked studies, under half of them reflect an unresolved V gene, and why the rest are absent is not known. The sample profile shows about 2.4 million clones; over 85% of them were found once. The ten largest clones add up to 0.14% of the sample. The sequencing input was naive CD4+ T cells sorted from blood. The cell subset or site label corresponds to: CD45RA+ positively selected. The source is a man between 18 and 35 years old in good health.

This chain connects TRBV7-2 to TRBJ2-1; 11 bases align to TRBD2. Germline V gene lookup returns CDR1 SGHTA and CDR2 FQGNSA. This CDR3 has 14 residues. With 6 bases clipped from V and 10 bases from J, the junction kept 8 bases outside the gene matches. The CDR3 here is CASRFTGTSGEQFF. For the CDR3, the DNA is TGTGCCAGCAGATTCACCGGGACTAGCGGCGAGCAGTTCTTC. Based on the CDR3 plus reference TRBV7-2 and TRBJ2-1, the full variable domain is GAGVSQSPSNKVTEKGKDVELRCDPISGHTALYWYRQSLGQGLEFLIYFQGNSAPDKSGLPSDRFSAERTGGSVSTLTIQRTQQEDSAVYLCASRFTGTSGEQFFGPGTRLTVL.

CDR3 nucleotides: TGTGCCAGCAGGCCTAGCGGGTTTTACGAGCAGTACTTC. Translating gives CASRPSGFYEQYF. The chain employs TRBV6-5 and TRBJ2-7; TRBD2 matches at 8 bases. J lost 4 bases, V lost 6 bases, and 5 bases had no gene match. The CDR3 sequence is 13 residues long. Germline-derived CDR1 and CDR2 are MNHEY and SVGAGI.

The chain joins TRBV18 to TRBJ2-5; the D is unclear. V lost 4 bases and J lost 5, with 11 bases in between. Germline CDR1 KGHSH, CDR2 LQKENI. There are 13 residues in the CDR3. CDR3: CASSLSIRETQYF. In DNA, the CDR3 is TGTGCCAGCTCACTCTCTATCCGGGAGACCCAGTACTTC.

V usage is TRBV18 and J usage is TRBJ2-2, with 8 bases fitting TRBD2. The CDR3 is 17 residues long. Germline CDR1 KGHSH, CDR2 LQKENI. The junction had 7 bases not matched to a gene; V was cut back by 3 bases and J by 1 base. DNA for the CDR3: TGTGCCAGCTCACCCGGGGTAGCGGGACGGAACACCGGGGAGCTGTTTTTT. Encoded protein: CASSPGVAGRNTGELFF.

The table lists this clone with a count of one. The V gene is TRBV6-5, the J gene TRBJ1-2, with D perhaps matching TRBD1 (5 bases). This CDR3 comprises 15 residues. Germline CDR1 is MNHEY and CDR2 is SVGAGI. Trimming took 7 bases from V and 4 from J, leaving 19 bases between them. This chain's CDR3 is CASTPGPGGVYGYTF. In DNA, the CDR3 is TGTGCCAGCACCCCGGGGCCCGGAGGGGTCTATGGCTACACCTTC.

The chain couples TRBV5-8 to TRBJ1-5; no clear D. V was trimmed by 4 bases and J by 4 bases, leaving 9 bases between them. There are 13 residues in the CDR3. From germline, CDR1 is SGHTS and CDR2 YDEGEE. The CDR3 DNA reads as TGTGCCAGCAGCCCGGGGATTAATCAGCCCCAGCATTTT. Amino acids: CASSPGINQPQHF.

The chain carries TRBV2 and TRBJ2-5; D is uncertain. The length of the CDR3 is 13 residues. Germline loops: CDR1 SNHLY, CDR2 FYNNEI. Between the trimmed V and J ends, which lost 1 base and 5 bases, there was a span of 8 bases. The CDR3 loop reads CASSEVQRETQYF. In DNA, the CDR3 is TGTGCCAGCAGTGAAGTGCAGAGGGAGACCCAGTACTTC.

Comment on this clone: The sample has other DNA sequences that encode this CDR3 too. V usage is TRBV5-1 and J usage is TRBJ2-3; no reliable D call. This CDR3 is built from 11 residues. CDR1 SGHRS and CDR2 YFSETQ come from the germline V gene. With 2 bases removed from V and 5 bases from J, the gap between germline ends came to 3 bases. The CDR3 nucleotides are TGCGCCAGCAGCTTCGGAGATACGCAGTATTTT. Amino acid sequence: CASSFGDTQYF.

V gene TRBV12-5 combines with J gene TRBJ2-1; no definite D call. The germline V gene has CDR1 LGHNT and CDR2 FRNRAP. Trimming left V 0 bases short and J 4 bases short, with 10 bases between. The length of the CDR3 is 15 residues. The CDR3 spells CASGLVPSGYNEQFF. For the CDR3, the DNA is TGTGCTAGTGGTTTGGTACCTAGTGGGTACAATGAGCAGTTCTTC.

Here the CDR3 reads CASTMRGVAGDIQYF. CDR3 in DNA: TGTGCCAGCACCATGAGGGGGGTAGCGGGAGACATTCAGTACTTC. The chain couples TRBV11-2 to TRBJ2-4; 9 positions agree with TRBD2. Germline values: CDR1 SGHAT, CDR2 FQNNGV. This CDR3 is 15 amino acids long. V shed 7 bases, J shed 8 bases, and the junction held 12 bases outside the gene matches.

Remarks on this clone: The same CDR3 also results from other DNA sequences found in this sample. The J gene is TRBJ2-1, the V gene TRBV9; 9 nucleotides line up with TRBD2. CDR3 length: 15 amino acids. The V segment lost 3 bases and the J segment 4 bases; nucleotides outside the gene matches: 5. CDR1 SGDLS and CDR2 YYNGEE come from the germline V gene. In DNA, the CDR3 is TGTGCCAGCAGCGCGACTAGCGGAAATTACAATGAGCAGTTCTTC. Its translation: CASSATSGNYNEQFF.

The chain's CDR3 is CASSGSGAPAYEQYF. The DNA of the CDR3 is TGTGCCAGCAGTGGATCTGGGGCCCCCGCGTACGAGCAGTACTTC. The chain has TRBV6-5 and TRBJ2-7, with D tentatively TRBD1 (5 bases). V dropped 5 bases and J dropped 4 bases, with 18 bases sitting between them. The V gene's germline CDR1 is MNHEY and CDR2 SVGAGI. The CDR3 contains 15 residues.

J is TRBJ2-7 and V is TRBV4-3; 13 positions agree with TRBD2. Germline assignment: CDR1 LGHNA and CDR2 YSLEER. Trimming took 3 bases from V and 3 from J; bases not matched to a gene: 5. This CDR3 is 16 amino acids long. CDR3 in DNA: TGCGCCAGCAGCCAGGGGGGGACTAGCGGGAACTACGAGCAGTACTTC. Translated, it gives CASSQGGTSGNYEQYF.

The chain recombines TRBV5-4 with TRBJ2-5; 8 bases match TRBD2. From germline, CDR1 is SGHNT and CDR2 YYREEE (reference sequence). This CDR3 has 17 amino acids. V shed 3 bases, J shed 1 base, and the junction held 11 bases outside the gene matches. The CDR3 DNA reads as TGTGCCAGCAGCTCCCTGGCGGGGGGAACCTTCCAAGAGACCCAGTACTTC. This encodes CASSSLAGGTFQETQYF.

This chain connects TRBV7-3 to TRBJ1-1, with a weak D call TRBD1 (5 bases). Germline lookup yields CDR1 SGHTA and CDR2 FQGTGA. This CDR3 is built from 16 residues. V gave up 5 bases and J gave up 0 bases, with 16 bases separating them. CDR3 nucleotides: TGTGCCAGCAGCCTCCCCCGCAGGGCAATGAACACTGAAGCTTTCTTT. As protein: CASSLPRRAMNTEAFF. Drawing the rest from reference TRBV7-3 and TRBJ1-1, the complete variable domain is GAGVSQTPSNKVTEKGKYVELRCDPISGHTALYWYRQSLGQGPEFLIYFQGTGAADDSGLPNDRFFAVRPEGSVSTLKIQRTERGDSAVYLCASSLPRRAMNTEAFFGQGTRLTVV.

The chain has TRBV5-1 and TRBJ2-5, with TRBD1 identical over 9 bases. Per germline, CDR1 SGHRS and CDR2 YFSETQ. V lost 0 bases and J lost 1; bases outside the gene matches: 4. The CDR3 covers 16 residues. The CDR3 reads CASSLEVTGGQETQYF. The CDR3, as DNA: TGCGCCAGCAGCTTGGAAGTGACAGGGGGCCAAGAGACCCAGTACTTC.